This is a list of T cell receptor beta chains from one sample in a study of shared clonotypes between healthy human individuals. Profiling relied on immunoSEQ multiplex PCR, and the TCRdb table lists in-frame clones only, not all of them. The sample consists of roughly 2,000,000 clones, roughly 94% of them appearing once. The sequenced material came from naive CD8+ T cells sorted from blood. The source of these receptors is a man aged 18 to 30 in good health. The CDR3 runs from the conserved cysteine through the conserved F or W. A D gene is named only where the DNA matches it firmly. Size is stated for part of the rows, as once, few or many counts, or as a class when the clone is expanded.

CDR3aa,CDR3nt,j_gene,d_gene,abundance,v_gene
CASSQIDFQETQYF,TGTGCCAGCAGCCAAATAGACTTCCAAGAGACCCAGTACTTC,TRBJ2-5,NA,once,TRBV14
CASSSRTGDPDYEQYF,TGCGCCAGCAGCTCCCGGACAGGGGACCCCGACTACGAGCAGTACTTC,TRBJ2-7,TRBD1,NA,TRBV5-1
CASSFGTGGYEQYF,TGTGCCAGCAGCTTTGGGACAGGGGGCTACGAGCAGTACTTC,TRBJ2-7,TRBD1,NA,TRBV7-9
CASSQETLAGVETQYF,TGCGCCAGCAGCCAAGAGACCCTAGCGGGGGTTGAGACCCAGTACTTC,TRBJ2-5,TRBD2,NA,TRBV4-1
CASSEAARQDEQYF,TGTGCCAGCAGTGAAGCGGCCCGACAGGACGAGCAGTACTTC,TRBJ2-7,NA,NA,TRBV2
CASSEGRGSPEAFF,TGTGCCAGCAGTGAGGGCAGGGGTAGTCCTGAAGCTTTCTTT,TRBJ1-1,NA,NA,TRBV2
CAFSEQGFYEQYF,TGTGCTTTCTCCGAACAGGGCTTCTACGAGCAGTACTTC,TRBJ2-7,NA,NA,TRBV30
CASSLRHLTYEQYF,TGTGCCAGCAGCTTACGCCATCTAACGTACGAGCAGTACTTC,TRBJ2-7,NA,NA,TRBV7-6
CAWSGLVTGELFF,TGTGCCTGGAGTGGCCTAGTTACCGGGGAGCTGTTTTTT,TRBJ2-2,NA,NA,TRBV30
CASSIDSFSNQPQHF,TGTGCCAGTAGTATAGATTCCTTTAGCAATCAGCCCCAGCATTTT,TRBJ1-5,NA,NA,TRBV19
CASSPGTSTYEQYF,TGTGCCAGTAGTCCCGGGACTTCTACCTACGAGCAGTACTTC,TRBJ2-7,NA,NA,TRBV19
CASVPLGNSYNEQFF,TGTGCCAGCGTACCCTTAGGGAATTCCTACAATGAGCAGTTCTTC,TRBJ2-1,NA,NA,TRBV6-1
CASSLQGAGGELFF,TGTGCCAGCAGCCTCCAGGGGGCCGGCGGGGAGCTGTTTTTT,TRBJ2-2,TRBD1,once,TRBV9
CATSRTYQGISNQPQHF,TGTGCCACCAGCAGAACTTACCAGGGTATTAGCAATCAGCCCCAGCATTTT,TRBJ1-5,NA,NA,TRBV15
CASSLHGGNTEAFF,TGTGCCAGTAGCTTACACGGCGGGAACACTGAAGCTTTCTTT,TRBJ1-1,NA,NA,TRBV19
CATRLDSYNEQFF,TGTGCCACCAGACTAGACAGTTACAATGAGCAGTTCTTC,TRBJ2-1,NA,NA,TRBV7-9
CASSAGPPYEQYF,TGTGCCAGCAGCGCCGGGCCCCCCTACGAGCAGTACTTC,TRBJ2-7,NA,NA,TRBV7-2
CASSVEGDTYNEQFF,TGTGCCAGCAGCGTAGAGGGTGACACCTACAATGAGCAGTTCTTC,TRBJ2-1,NA,NA,TRBV9
CASSQVLAGAETQYF,TGCGCCAGCAGCCAAGTACTAGCAGGGGCAGAGACCCAGTACTTC,TRBJ2-5,NA,NA,TRBV4-3
CASTPGLAGSTDTQYF,TGTGCCAGCACCCCGGGACTAGCGGGGTCCACAGATACGCAGTATTTT,TRBJ2-3,TRBD2,NA,TRBV7-9
CASSYLGPPTGELFF,TGTGCCAGCAGTTACCTCGGCCCTCCCACCGGGGAGCTGTTTTTT,TRBJ2-2,NA,NA,TRBV6-5
CASGHGYEQYF,TGTGCCAGCGGGCACGGGTACGAGCAGTACTTC,TRBJ2-7,NA,NA,TRBV9
CASSVGLAGLDTQYF,TGTGCCAGCAGCGTGGGACTAGCGGGCCTCGATACGCAGTATTTT,TRBJ2-3,TRBD2,NA,TRBV9
CASSYPPGGDTEAFF,TGTGCCAGCAGTTACCCCCCCGGTGGAGATACTGAAGCTTTCTTT,TRBJ1-1,NA,once,TRBV6-6
CASSLGDQPQHF,TGTGCCAGCAGTCTCGGAGATCAGCCCCAGCATTTT,TRBJ1-5,NA,NA,TRBV11-2
CASGEETSGSYEQYF,TGTGCCAGCGGGGAAGAGACTAGCGGGTCCTACGAGCAGTACTTC,TRBJ2-7,TRBD2,NA,TRBV2
CASSLGQGYNEQFF,TGTGCCAGCAGTTTGGGACAGGGTTACAATGAGCAGTTCTTC,TRBJ2-1,TRBD1,NA,TRBV27
CASSYALRAEAFF,TGTGCCAGCAGTTACGCACTGAGGGCTGAAGCTTTCTTT,TRBJ1-1,NA,NA,TRBV6-5
CASSVGDTEAFF,TGCGCCAGCAGTGTTGGGGACACTGAAGCTTTCTTT,TRBJ1-1,NA,NA,TRBV10-2
CASLSDGYTF,TGTGCCAGCCTATCGGATGGCTACACCTTC,TRBJ1-2,NA,NA,TRBV19
CASSLGQGMLYEQYF,TGTGCCAGCAGCTTAGGACAGGGGATGTTGTACGAGCAGTACTTC,TRBJ2-7,TRBD1,NA,TRBV7-9
CASSPGTGDYEQYF,TGTGCCAGCAGCCCCGGGACAGGGGATTACGAGCAGTACTTC,TRBJ2-7,TRBD1,NA,TRBV11-2
CASSGLQGASTDTQYF,TGTGCCAGCAGTGGACTGCAGGGGGCGTCCACAGATACGCAGTATTTT,TRBJ2-3,TRBD1,NA,TRBV2
CASSLGLGGTEAFF,TGTGCCAGCAGCCTGGGATTAGGAGGCACTGAAGCTTTCTTT,TRBJ1-1,NA,NA,TRBV11-2
CASSDPTGGGQETQYF,TGCGCCAGCAGTGACCCTACTGGGGGGGGGCAAGAGACCCAGTACTTC,TRBJ2-5,TRBD2,NA,TRBV10-2
CASRFAGQGSPLHF,TGTGCCAGCCGCTTTGCGGGGCAAGGATCACCCCTCCACTTT,TRBJ1-6,NA,NA,TRBV5-4
CASSLWVDSPATNEKLFF,TGTGCCAGCAGCTTGTGGGTGGACAGCCCTGCAACTAATGAAAAACTGTTTTTT,TRBJ1-4,NA,NA,TRBV7-8
CASRDEGAYNEQFF,TGTGCCAGCAGGGACGAGGGGGCCTACAATGAGCAGTTCTTC,TRBJ2-1,NA,NA,TRBV27
CSVEKGDRNTGELFF,TGCAGCGTTGAAAAGGGGGACAGGAACACCGGGGAGCTGTTTTTT,TRBJ2-2,TRBD1,NA,TRBV29-1
CASSPTGGMSMNTEAFF,TGTGCCAGCAGTCCGACAGGGGGTATGTCAATGAACACTGAAGCTTTCTTT,TRBJ1-1,TRBD1,NA,TRBV28
CASSPMGPQFGGYTF,TGTGCCAGCAGTCCGATGGGGCCCCAGTTCGGTGGCTACACCTTC,TRBJ1-2,NA,NA,TRBV6-1
CASSQDLGHNEQFF,TGTGCCAGCAGCCAAGATCTTGGTCACAATGAGCAGTTCTTC,TRBJ2-1,NA,NA,TRBV14
CAIRGQGAAEAFF,TGTGCCATCAGGGGACAGGGGGCGGCTGAAGCTTTCTTT,TRBJ1-1,TRBD1,NA,TRBV10-3
CASSPRSGQGWGEQFF,TGTGCCAGCAGCCCAAGGTCGGGACAGGGATGGGGTGAGCAGTTCTTC,TRBJ2-1,TRBD1,NA,TRBV7-2
CASSLAEGTDTQYF,TGTGCCAGCAGCTTAGCTGAGGGCACAGATACGCAGTATTTT,TRBJ2-3,NA,NA,TRBV11-2
CAAGGLDTGELFF,TGTGCCGCGGGGGGGCTGGACACCGGGGAGCTGTTTTTT,TRBJ2-2,TRBD2,NA,TRBV6-5
CASRAYSNQPQHF,TGTGCCAGCAGAGCTTATAGCAATCAGCCCCAGCATTTT,TRBJ1-5,NA,NA,TRBV27
CASSPGTGSNTGELFF,TGTGCCAGCAGCCCTGGGACAGGGTCCAACACCGGGGAGCTGTTTTTT,TRBJ2-2,TRBD1,NA,TRBV11-3
CASSVNRRGGTDTQYF,TGTGCCAGCAGCGTCAATAGAAGGGGAGGCACAGATACGCAGTATTTT,TRBJ2-3,NA,NA,TRBV9
CASSQLNGAGTYNEQFF,TGTGCCAGCAGCCAACTTAACGGCGCGGGGACCTACAATGAGCAGTTCTTC,TRBJ2-1,NA,NA,TRBV14
CASSFRGPGTGSWETQYF,TGTGCCAGCAGCTTTAGGGGACCCGGGACAGGGTCCTGGGAGACCCAGTACTTC,TRBJ2-5,TRBD1,NA,TRBV7-9